This TCR beta chain was identified during a study of blood T cell repertoires in COVID-19. In the study overall: Researchers got acute and convalescent COVID-19 samples from the United States, Italy and Spain. In each case, the material was cDNA or gDNA derived from T cells, B-cell-depleted T cells, or PBMCs.

J lost 6 bases, V lost 1 base, and 2 bases had no gene match. The length of the CDR3 is 15 residues. Germline CDR1 reads KGHSH; CDR2 reads LQKENI. Per the original methods: Reference gene primer amplification in the assay estimated nucleated cell counts. Some clones are missing from TCRdb's copy, which holds only in-frame ones; the method was immunoSEQ multiplex PCR. V, J and clone size are taken as reported in that table, and D and trimming were inferred from the DNA itself. The data hold 150,000 or so clones, with over 80% observed a single time. Material for sequencing was peripheral blood. The sequence came from a woman in her fifties or sixties with acute or convalescent COVID-19. The rearrangement uses TRBV18 and TRBJ2-1, with TRBD2 identical over 11 bases. The CDR3 loop is CASSPRGTSGNEQFF. CDR3 bases: TGTGCCAGCTCACCACGGGGGACTAGCGGCAATGAGCAGTTCTTC.